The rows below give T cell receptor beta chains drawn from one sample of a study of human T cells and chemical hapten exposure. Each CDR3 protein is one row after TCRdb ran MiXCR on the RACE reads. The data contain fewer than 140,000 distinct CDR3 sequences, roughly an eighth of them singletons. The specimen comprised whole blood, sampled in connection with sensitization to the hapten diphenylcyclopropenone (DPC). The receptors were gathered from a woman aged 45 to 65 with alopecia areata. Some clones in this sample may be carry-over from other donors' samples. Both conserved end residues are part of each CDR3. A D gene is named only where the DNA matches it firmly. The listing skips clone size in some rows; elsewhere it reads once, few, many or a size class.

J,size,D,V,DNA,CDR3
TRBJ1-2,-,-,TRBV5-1,TGCGCCAGCAGCTTGGCCCGGACTGCTGGTGATGGCTACACCTTC,CASSLARTAGDGYTF
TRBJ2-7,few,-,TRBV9,TGTGCCAGCAGCACCTTAGGGGTTGGGGAGCAGTACTTC,CASSTLGVGEQYF
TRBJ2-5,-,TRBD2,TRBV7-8,TGTGCCAGCAGCTTAGGGCTAGCGGGGGAAAAGACCCAGTACTTC,CASSLGLAGEKTQYF
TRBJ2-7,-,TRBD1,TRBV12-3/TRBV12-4,TGTGCCAGCAGTTACGGGACAGGGTACTACGAGCAGTACTTC,CASSYGTGYYEQYF
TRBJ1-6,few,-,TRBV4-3,TGCGCCAGCATGGCTGAGAATTCACCCCTCCACTTT,CASMAENSPLHF
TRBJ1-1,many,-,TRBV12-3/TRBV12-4,TGTGCCAGCAGAACTGGAGGCCGAGACCTCATGAACACTGAAGCTTTCTTT,CASRTGGRDLMNTEAFF
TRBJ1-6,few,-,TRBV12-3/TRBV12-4,TGTGCCAGCAGTTTGCTCGCAGATTCACCCCTCCACTTT,CASSLLADSPLHF
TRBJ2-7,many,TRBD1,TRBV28,TGTGCCACCCGGGACAGGGGGCTGAGGGAGCAGTACTTC,CATRDRGLREQYF
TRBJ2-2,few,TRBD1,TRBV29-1,TGCAGCGTTGAGGACAGGGGAAACACCGGGGAGCTGTTTTTT,CSVEDRGNTGELFF
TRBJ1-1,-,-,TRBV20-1,TGCAGTGCTAGAGGGTTGGAGACAGGCCAGACTGAAGCTTTCTTT,CSARGLETGQTEAFF
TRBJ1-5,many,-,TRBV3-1,TGTGCCAGCAGCCAATCCCCCGGGGCCAAAGCCCAGCATTTT,CASSQSPGAKAQHF
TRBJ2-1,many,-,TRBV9,TGTGCCAGCAGCGTAGGGGTCACAGGGAGCTACAATGAGCAGTTCTTC,CASSVGVTGSYNEQFF
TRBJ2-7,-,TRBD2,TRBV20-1,TGCAGTGCTAGAGACCTTAGCGGGAGTCGGTACGAGCAGTACTTC,CSARDLSGSRYEQYF
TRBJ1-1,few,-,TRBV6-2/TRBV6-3,TGTGCCAGCAGTCGGGACGGACAAAACACTGAAGCTTTCTTT,CASSRDGQNTEAFF
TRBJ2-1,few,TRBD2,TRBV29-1,TGCAGCGTTGAAGATCCCCCTCTAGCGGGAGCCTACAATGAGCAGTTCTTC,CSVEDPPLAGAYNEQFF
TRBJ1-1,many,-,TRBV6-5,TGTGCCAGCAGTACCAAGGGACTATTCACTGAAGCTTTCTTT,CASSTKGLFTEAFF
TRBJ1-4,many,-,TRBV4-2,TGTGCCAGCAGTCGGACAAGGTTCACTAATGAAAAACTGTTTTTT,CASSRTRFTNEKLFF
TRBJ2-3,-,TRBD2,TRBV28,TGTGCCAGTTTCCCTAGCCATAGCGGGAGTATCCTTACGCAGTATTTT,CASFPSHSGSILTQYF
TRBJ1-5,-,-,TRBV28,TGTGCCAGCAGTTTAGGGCAAAATCAGCCCCAGCATTTT,CASSLGQNQPQHF
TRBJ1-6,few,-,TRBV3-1,TGTGCCAGCAGCCAAGAACCGGCATTGTATTCACCCCTCCACTTT,CASSQEPALYSPLHF
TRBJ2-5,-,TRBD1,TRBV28,TGTGCCAGCAGTTTAAGGACAGGGGCGAGGTTGGAGACCCAGTACTTC,CASSLRTGARLETQYF
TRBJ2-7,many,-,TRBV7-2,TGTGCCAGCAGGTCCTCAACCACAGCCTACGAGCAGTACTTC,CASRSSTTAYEQYF
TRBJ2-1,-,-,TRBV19,TGTGCCAGTAGTATACTACCTGGCCTTTACAATGAGCAGTTCTTC,CASSILPGLYNEQFF
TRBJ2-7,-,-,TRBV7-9,TGTGCCAGCAGCTCCAGGGATAACGAGCAGTACTTC,CASSSRDNEQYF
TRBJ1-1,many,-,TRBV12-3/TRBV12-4,TGTGCCAGCAGTTTACAGGGGTCTGGCACTGAAGCTTTCTTT,CASSLQGSGTEAFF
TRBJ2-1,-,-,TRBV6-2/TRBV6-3,TGTGCCAGCAGTACAAGACAGGCTTACTCCTACAATGAGCAGTTCTTC,CASSTRQAYSYNEQFF
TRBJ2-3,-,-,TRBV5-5,TGTGCCAGCAGCTTGGAAGACGCCCGCACGCAGTATTTT,CASSLEDARTQYF
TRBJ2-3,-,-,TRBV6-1,TGTGCCAGCAGTGAAGGAGGAGTTAGCACAGATACGCAGTATTTT,CASSEGGVSTDTQYF
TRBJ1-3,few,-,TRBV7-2,TGTGCCAGCAGCTTAGAACCAGTCTCTGGAAACACCATATATTTT,CASSLEPVSGNTIYF
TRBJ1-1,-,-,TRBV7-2,TGTGCCAGCAGCTTTCCGGGGGTAGCCACTGAAGCTTTCTTT,CASSFPGVATEAFF
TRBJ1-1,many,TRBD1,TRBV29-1,TGCAGCGTAAGGACAGGGGGCGTTACTGAAGCTTTCTTT,CSVRTGGVTEAFF
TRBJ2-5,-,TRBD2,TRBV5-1,TGCGCCAGCAGCTTGGCCGGAGGGCGGGGGGCCGCCGAGACCCAGTACTTC,CASSLAGGRGAAETQYF